The rows below give T cell receptor beta chains drawn from one sample of a study of blood T cell repertoires in COVID-19. Sequencing was performed with immunoSEQ multiplex PCR; in TCRdb, only in-frame clones are kept and a portion is missing. The table has nearly 200,000 clones, around nine tenths seen once. Sequencing input: peripheral blood. The source is a woman between 35 and 50 years old who had recovered from COVID-19. Both conserved end residues are part of each CDR3. A D gene is named only where the DNA matches it firmly. Clone size is given for some rows only: seen once, a few or many times, or a class if the clone is expanded.

v_gene	j_gene	abundance	d_gene	CDR3nt	CDR3aa
TRBV7-3	TRBJ2-3	.	.	TGTGCCAGCAGCTTATACCGGAGCACAGATACGCAGTATTTT	CASSLYRSTDTQYF
TRBV4-3	TRBJ2-4	.	TRBD2	TGCGCCAGCAGCCAACTGACTAGCGGGAGGGGAAACATTCAGTACTTC	CASSQLTSGRGNIQYF
TRBV5-1	TRBJ2-6	.	TRBD1	TGCGCCAGCGGGACAGAGCCTGGGGCCAACGTCCTGACTTTC	CASGTEPGANVLTF
TRBV25-1	TRBJ2-7	.	.	TGTGCCAGCACACTCACAGGGTTTTACGAGCAGTACTTC	CASTLTGFYEQYF
TRBV4-2	TRBJ1-1	.	TRBD1	TGTGCCAGCAGCCAGAACACCGGGACAGGGGGCACTGAAGCTTTCTTT	CASSQNTGTGGTEAFF
TRBV9	TRBJ1-2	.	.	TGTGCCAGCAGCCCACACCCATTTCTCCTGCTTGGGCAAGACTATGGCTACACCTTC	CASSPHPFLLLGQDYGYTF
TRBV6-6	TRBJ2-4	.	.	TGTGCCAGCAGTCCGGGGGACCTAGCCAAAAACATTCAGTACTTC	CASSPGDLAKNIQYF
TRBV3-1/TRBV3-2	TRBJ2-7	.	.	TGTGCCAGCAGCCAATTCCAAGGAGCCTACGAGCAGTACTTC	CASSQFQGAYEQYF
TRBV3-1/TRBV3-2	TRBJ2-7	.	TRBD1	TGTGCCAGCAGCCTCTCCGGGACAGCACCGTACGAGCAGTACTTC	CASSLSGTAPYEQYF
TRBV15	TRBJ1-1	.	TRBD1	TGTGCCACCAGCAGAGTTGAGGGGGCGGACACTGAAGCTTTCTTT	CATSRVEGADTEAFF
TRBV7-9	TRBJ2-2	.	.	TGTGCCAGCAGCTCGCAGGAGCGGATGACGGACACCGGGGAGCTGTTTTTT	CASSSQERMTDTGELFF
TRBV5-4	TRBJ1-1	.	.	TGTGCCACCGCGGCGGGCACTGAAGCTTTCTTT	CATAAGTEAFF
TRBV30	TRBJ2-7	once	.	TGTGCCTGGGGTCCGGCGGGACCCTACGAGCAGTACTTC	CAWGPAGPYEQYF
TRBV27	TRBJ2-7	.	.	TGTGCCAGCGGTGCCCGACGAATCACCACGGGATTGGTTCCTAGCGAGCAGTACTTC	CASGARRITTGLVPSEQYF
TRBV3-1/TRBV3-2	TRBJ2-1	.	TRBD2	TGTGCCAGCAGTCAGGGACTAGCGGGAGACAATGAGCAGTTCTTC	CASSQGLAGDNEQFF
TRBV21-1	TRBJ2-7	.	.	TGTGCCAGCAGCAATTGTGGCAGGATCACACCAGGACTCCACTTAATTTTCGGCCGGGAGCAGTACTTC	CASSNCGRITPGLHLIFGREQYF
TRBV15	TRBJ2-1	.	.	TGTGCCACCAGCAGAGCCCAGCGCCTCTACAATGAGCAGTTCTTC	CATSRAQRLYNEQFF
TRBV3-1/TRBV3-2	TRBJ2-7	.	TRBD2	TGTGCCAGCAGCCAAGATAGCCTAGCGGGAGGGCCCTCCTACGAGCAGTACTTC	CASSQDSLAGGPSYEQYF
TRBV7-9	TRBJ1-5	.	.	TGTGCCAGCAGCTCCTCTCCGGGGCCCCAGCATTTT	CASSSSPGPQHF
TRBV4-3	TRBJ2-1	.	TRBD2	TGCGCCAGCAGCCAAGGGAGCGGGAGGCGCTCCTACAATGAGCAGTTCTTC	CASSQGSGRRSYNEQFF
TRBV30	TRBJ1-4	.	.	TGTGCCTGGAGTACCTCTTGGGGGGAACTGTTTTTT	CAWSTSWGELFF
TRBV25-1	TRBJ1-6	.	.	TGTGCCAGCAGTGACTCCAGGCAGCACTTCTCCTATAATTCACCCCTCCACTTT	CASSDSRQHFSYNSPLHF
TRBV5-8	TRBJ1-1	.	TRBD1	TGTGCCAGCAGCTTACAGGGGGCTGACACTGAAGCTTTCTTT	CASSLQGADTEAFF
TRBV19	TRBJ1-1	once	.	TGTGCCAGTAGTCCGCAAGCCTACACTGAAGCTTTCTTT	CASSPQAYTEAFF
TRBV9	TRBJ2-1	.	TRBD2	TGTGCCAGCAGCGTAGATCCAGCGGGAGTCTATGAGCAGTTCTTC	CASSVDPAGVYEQFF
TRBV7-9	TRBJ2-5	.	TRBD1	TGTGCCAGCAGCACCACAGGGGGCAGCGAGACCCAGTACTTC	CASSTTGGSETQYF